These 17 T cell receptor beta chains share one sample of origin, sequenced in a study of shared clonotypes between healthy human individuals. The protocol was immunoSEQ multiplex PCR, while the TCRdb copy is restricted to in-frame clones and leaves out a portion. Of about half a million clones detected, roughly 80% appear once; the ten largest clones hold about 13%. The specimen was PBMCs. Receptors were obtained from a woman in her forties in good health. Some clones in this sample may be carry-over from other donors' samples.

As regards this clone: A junction boundary mismatches the germline segment, possibly from a read error. CDR3 region: CASSLTGTGEGNTIHF. Written as DNA, the CDR3 is TGCGCCAGCAGCTTGACCGGGACAGGGGAAGGAAACACCATACATTTT. The J gene is TRBJ1-3, the V gene TRBV5-1; 10 bases match TRBD1. Germline V gives CDR1 SGHRS, CDR2 YFSETQ. This CDR3 contains 16 residues.

This clone was observed a single time. V gene TRBV11-3 combines with J gene TRBJ1-2, with unresolved D. Trimming shortened V by 0 bases and J by 6 bases, and 11 bases separated the two germline ends. CDR3 length: 14 amino acids. The germline V gene encodes CDR1 SGHNT and CDR2 YENEEA. The CDR3 protein is CASSLDRRVHGYTF. The CDR3 coding sequence is TGTGCCAGCAGCTTAGATCGGAGGGTTCATGGCTACACCTTC.

V usage is TRBV5-1 and J usage is TRBJ2-3; no clear D. The germline V gene encodes CDR1 SGHRS and CDR2 YFSETQ. Trimming took 2 bases from V and 5 from J, leaving 9 bases between them. This CDR3 contains 13 residues. CDR3 coding DNA: TGCGCCAGCAGCTTAGGCGACAAAGATACGCAGTATTTT. It yields the protein CASSLGDKDTQYF. The entire variable domain, with the rest obtained from reference TRBV5-1 and TRBJ2-3, is as follows: KAGVTQTPRYLIKTRGQQVTLSCSPISGHRSVSWYQQTPGQGLQFLFEYFSETQRNKGNFPGRFSGRQFSNSRSEMNVSTLELGDSALYLCASSLGDKDTQYFGPGTRLTVL.

This clone appeared a few times. Possible read error: a much larger clone is one base away. CDR3 in DNA: TGTGCCAGCAGCGCCCACCAGAACACTGAAGCTTTCTTT. It encodes CASSAHQNTEAFF. The rearrangement joins TRBV9 to TRBJ1-1; D not certain. The CDR3 sequence is 13 residues long. Trimming left V 3 bases short and J 1 base short, with 7 bases between. Germline V gene sequence: CDR1 SGDLS, CDR2 YYNGEE.

This clone was seen only a few times. This chain joins TRBV10-3 and TRBJ2-5, with D possibly TRBD2 on 5 matching bases. The CDR3 is 15 residues long. The V gene lost 3 bases and the J gene lost 2 bases, with 13 bases spanning the gap. CDR1 is ENHRY, CDR2 SYGVKD, per germline. The CDR3 DNA sequence: TGTGCCATCAGTGATCCCGGAGGCACACAAGAGACCCAGTACTTC. This sequence encodes CAISDPGGTQETQYF.

On this clone: A read error is the likely source, as a far larger clone sits one nucleotide away. J is TRBJ2-3 and V is TRBV11-3; D is undetermined. V dropped 5 bases and J dropped 2 bases, with 11 bases sitting between them. Looked up from germline, CDR1 is SGHNT and CDR2 is YENEEA. The CDR3 has 14 residues. The CDR3 DNA follows: TGTGCCAGCAGCCCCCGGAGAAACACAGATACGCAGTATTTT. Protein product: CASSPRRNTDTQYF.

The chain carries TRBV10-3 and TRBJ2-1; D remains unclear. The germline V gene encodes CDR1 ENHRY and CDR2 SYGVKD. CDR3 size: 15 residues. The V end was cut by 2 bases, the J end by 6 bases, with 14 bases between. In DNA, the CDR3 is TGTGCCATCAGTGAGAAGGGTACCACGGTCAATGAGCAGTTCTTC. Protein product: CAISEKGTTVNEQFF.

The V call is TRBV28, the J call TRBJ2-6; 8 positions agree with TRBD1. Trimming took 6 bases from V and 2 from J; bases not matched to a gene: 12. This CDR3 region has 18 residues. Per germline, CDR1 MDHEN and CDR2 SYDVKM. The CDR3 DNA is TGTGCCAGCAGGTTCGCCGGACAGGGTGCTCCTGGGGCCAACGTCCTGACTTTC. The encoded protein is CASRFAGQGAPGANVLTF.

This clone was observed many times. The same CDR3 is also encoded by other DNA sequences in this sample. The CDR3 loop reads CAHRAEGRSYNEQFF. In DNA, the CDR3 is TGTGCCCACCGGGCGGAGGGCCGGTCCTACAATGAGCAGTTCTTC. The chain couples TRBV6-6 to TRBJ2-1, with a possible D match to TRBD2 (6 bases). V lost 11 bases to trimming and J lost 1 base, with 18 bases between them. The CDR3 totals 15 residues. Germline CDR1 MNHNY, CDR2 SVGAGI (reference sequence).

Note on this clone: A far larger clone is one nucleotide away, so this likely arose from a read error. V usage is TRBV28 and J usage is TRBJ1-3; 7 bases match TRBD1. V shed 2 bases and J 6 bases; nucleotides not matched to a gene: 10. Germline lookup yields CDR1 MDHEN and CDR2 SYDVKM. The CDR3 totals 16 residues. CDR3 sequence (DNA): TGTGCCAGCAGTTTAAGCGGGTCAGGGGGAGTAAACACCATATATTTT. Translation: CASSLSGSGGVNTIYF.

As to this clone: With a far larger clone one base away, a read error is the likely cause. V and J are TRBV5-1 and TRBJ2-7; D tentatively fits TRBD1 or TRBD2 (6 bases each). This CDR3 region has 15 residues. CDR1 is SGHRS, CDR2 YFSETQ, per germline. The CDR3 bases are TGCGCCTGCAGCCCCGACGGGGGCGGCTCCTACGAGCAGTACTTC. It specifies CACSPDGGGSYEQYF.

This clone was recorded only once. J is TRBJ2-7 and V is TRBV7-8; D may be TRBD1 or TRBD2 (5 bases each). Deletions cut 5 bases from V and 4 bases from J, with 18 bases between. There are 15 residues in the CDR3. The V gene's germline CDR1 is SGHVS and CDR2 FQNEAQ. CDR3 sequence reads: CASSPGRGWGYEQYF. The CDR3 DNA follows: TGTGCCAGCAGCCCGGGTCGAGGGTGGGGGTACGAGCAGTACTTC.

Concerning this clone itself: A read error is the likely source, as a far larger clone sits one nucleotide away. This CDR3 reads CDSSESGLAQPQHF. CDR3 in DNA: TGTGACAGCAGTGAATCTGGGTTGGCTCAGCCCCAGCATTTT. The chain combines TRBV2 with TRBJ1-5; D gene ambiguous. The germline V gene has CDR1 SNHLY and CDR2 FYNNEI. The CDR3 is 14 amino acids.

The chain uses TRBV27 and TRBJ2-7; 7 bases are a match to TRBD2. This CDR3 region has 13 residues. V shed 7 bases and J 4 bases; nucleotides not matched to a gene: 7. Germline V gene lookup returns CDR1 MNHEY and CDR2 SMNVEV (reference sequence). CDR3 residues: CASISLGGYEQYF. In DNA form, the CDR3 reads TGTGCCAGCATCTCCCTCGGGGGGTACGAGCAGTACTTC.

In this sample, this clone turned up a few times. The chain has TRBV2 and TRBJ1-3; D is unresolved. V was trimmed by 6 bases and J by 0 bases, leaving 9 bases between them. Germline V gene sequence: CDR1 SNHLY, CDR2 FYNNEI. CDR3 length equals 14 residues. The CDR3 region is CASRQESSGNTIYF. The CDR3, as DNA: TGTGCCAGCAGGCAGGAGTCCTCTGGAAACACCATATATTTT.

The chain carries TRBV7-2 and TRBJ1-5; D uncertain. The germline V and J ends were trimmed by 5 bases and 9 bases, with 17 bases remaining between them. The CDR3 contains 14 residues. The germline V gene encodes CDR1 SGHTA and CDR2 FQGNSA. The CDR3 protein is CASSAAWASGPQHF. The CDR3 DNA sequence: TGTGCCAGCAGCGCTGCTTGGGCTAGTGGGCCCCAGCATTTT.

In this sample, this clone turned up once. The chain couples TRBV6-5 to TRBJ2-2; D uncertain. Germline CDR1 is MNHEY and CDR2 is SVGAGI. The CDR3 is made up of 13 amino acids. The V gene lost 7 bases and the J gene lost 3 bases, with 9 bases spanning the gap. The DNA of the CDR3 is TGTGCCAGCAACTCAAGGGACACCGGGGAGCTGTTTTTT. This codes for CASNSRDTGELFF.